Listed below are T cell receptor beta chains from one sample, sequenced in a study of OX40 agonist ivuxolimab in advanced cancers. TCRdb keeps only in-frame clones here, not all; method: immunoSEQ multiplex PCR. Among over 80,000 clones, around nine tenths were seen once, and the ten largest hold 0.4% to 0.55%. Sequencing used CD4+ or CD8+ T cells sorted from blood, obtained in a trial of the OX40 agonist ivuxolimab. Receptors originate from an adult with an advanced solid tumor such as melanoma, head and neck, liver or kidney cancer. The CDR3 runs from the conserved cysteine through the conserved F or W. D genes are given only for firm matches. Clone size is stated in some rows and not others, as once, few, many or a class when expanded.

D	V	size	J	DNA	CDR3
-	TRBV9	-	TRBJ2-7	TGTGCCAGCAGCGTCGGCCCAGCCCCCTACGAGCAGTACTTC	CASSVGPAPYEQYF
-	TRBV14	-	TRBJ2-1	TGTGCCAGCAGCCCTCTTCTAGGGGGATCAAGGAAGTTCTTC	CASSPLLGGSRKFF
-	TRBV5-5	once	TRBJ2-2	TGTGCCAGCAGCCCGAATCTGAGAAGTAACACCGGGGAGCTGTTTTTT	CASSPNLRSNTGELFF
-	TRBV11-3	-	TRBJ2-2	TGTGCCAGCAGCTTGGTTATAAACACCGGGGAGCTGTTTTTT	CASSLVINTGELFF
-	TRBV6-5	-	TRBJ1-2	TGTGCCTGTAAAGGGGGAGGGAGGGGCTACACCTTC	CACKGGGRGYTF
-	TRBV9	-	TRBJ1-1	TGTGCCAGCAGCGAGGCCAGTACAGGTACCACTGAAGCTTTCTTT	CASSEASTGTTEAFF
-	TRBV4-3	-	TRBJ1-2	TGCGCCAGCAGCCAAGATGGAACGGGAACTACAAACTATGGCTACACCTTC	CASSQDGTGTTNYGYTF
-	TRBV6-5	-	TRBJ1-4	TGTGCCACCCTTATCGGGACACCAAATGAAAAACTGTTTTTT	CATLIGTPNEKLFF
-	TRBV19	-	TRBJ2-1	TGTGCCAGTAGTTACTCGGGACGCCTTAGCTCCTACAATGAGCAGTTCTTC	CASSYSGRLSSYNEQFF
TRBD1	TRBV19	-	TRBJ2-1	TGTGCCAGCCGACAGGGGTCTGAGCAGTTCTTC	CASRQGSEQFF
-	TRBV10-3	-	TRBJ2-3	TGTGCCATCAAAAGGGTGGCGGAATGGACAGATACGCAGTATTTT	CAIKRVAEWTDTQYF
TRBD2	TRBV30	-	TRBJ2-7	TGTGCCTGGGTAGCGGGGGGGGAGCAGTACTTC	CAWVAGGEQYF
TRBD2	TRBV11-3	-	TRBJ2-2	TGTGCCAGCAGCGGACTAGCGGGGGTACTAAGCGGGGAGCTGTTTTTT	CASSGLAGVLSGELFF
-	TRBV18	-	TRBJ2-7	TGTGCCAGCTCACCGGGGGTATCCTACGAGCAGTACTTC	CASSPGVSYEQYF
TRBD1	TRBV11-3	-	TRBJ1-1	TGTGCCAGCAGCTTAGATCAAGGTGGGACAGCTCAATTGGGTGAAGCTTTCTTT	CASSLDQGGTAQLGEAFF
-	TRBV18	-	TRBJ2-3	TGTGCCAGCTCACCGGCGGCCCTCACAGATACGCAGTATTTT	CASSPAALTDTQYF